This T cell receptor (beta chain) was profiled in a study of blood T cell repertoires in COVID-19. In the study overall: The United States, Italy and Spain were the sources of the acute and convalescent COVID-19 samples. T cells, B-cell-depleted T cells, or PBMCs provided the cDNA or gDNA that served as material.

Deletions cut 2 bases from V and 3 bases from J, with 7 bases between. CDR3 size: 13 residues. Germline CDR1 reads LGHDT; CDR2 reads YNNKEL (reference sequence). In the source study's methods: Nucleated cell counts were estimated from reference gene primer amplification. Clones were sequenced by immunoSEQ multiplex PCR, and TCRdb holds only the in-frame ones, with some missing. V and J calls and clone size follow that table, whereas D and trimming were derived from the DNA. The sample has under 45,000 clones; 87% are singletons. The receptor comes from a man aged 60-69 years with acute or convalescent COVID-19. The chain links TRBV3-1 (or the pseudogene TRBV3-2) to TRBJ2-5; maybe TRBD2 (5 bases). Sample: peripheral blood. CDR3 region: CASSQRAEETQYF. The CDR3 region has the DNA TGTGCCAGCAGCCAAAGAGCGGAAGAGACCCAGTACTTC.